A selection of T cell receptor beta chains follows, all from one sample in a study of CD8+ T cells in alopecia areata. Only in-frame clones appear in the TCRdb table, and some are missing; sequencing was by immunoSEQ multiplex PCR. Of 190,000 or so clones listed, roughly 61% were seen once; the top ten hold about 12%. Source: CD8+ T cells sorted from blood, taken at week 24, from a patient treated with tofacitinib. These receptors were obtained from a human donor with alopecia areata. The CDR3 runs from the conserved cysteine through the conserved F or W. A D gene is named only where the DNA matches it firmly. Only part of the rows carry a size: once, few, many, or a class if the clone is expanded.

D: TRBD1; J: TRBJ1-6; V: TRBV27; size: NA; DNA: TGTGCCAGCAGTTTCGAACGACAGGGTAATTCACCCCTCCACTTT; CDR3: CASSFERQGNSPLHF
D: TRBD1; J: TRBJ2-7; V: TRBV13; size: few; DNA: TGTGCCAGCAGCTTCGGGACAGGGAACTACGAGCAGTACTTC; CDR3: CASSFGTGNYEQYF
D: TRBD1; J: TRBJ1-2; V: TRBV19; size: NA; DNA: TGTGCCAGTAGTATAACAGGGGCACAAGGCTACACCTTC; CDR3: CASSITGAQGYTF
D: NA; J: TRBJ2-7; V: TRBV5-1; size: NA; DNA: TGCGCCAGCAGCTTGTCAGGGTTGCGAGAGCAGTACTTC; CDR3: CASSLSGLREQYF
D: NA; J: TRBJ1-2; V: TRBV18; size: NA; DNA: TGTGCCAGCTCAAACGGACGGCCTGACTATGGCTACACCTTC; CDR3: CASSNGRPDYGYTF
D: NA; J: TRBJ2-4; V: TRBV6-5; size: NA; DNA: TGTGCCAGCAGTTATACTCAGTCAAACATTCAGTACTTC; CDR3: CASSYTQSNIQYF
D: NA; J: TRBJ2-7; V: TRBV4-1; size: NA; DNA: TGCGCCAGCAGCCAAGACGGCTACGAGCAGTACTTC; CDR3: CASSQDGYEQYF
D: NA; J: TRBJ2-7; V: TRBV27; size: NA; DNA: TGTGCCAGCAGTTTAGGACGGGGGTATCTCGAGCAGTACTTC; CDR3: CASSLGRGYLEQYF
D: NA; J: TRBJ2-7; V: TRBV30; size: few; DNA: TGTGCCTGGACGCCAGGGCGGGGATACGAGCAGTACTTC; CDR3: CAWTPGRGYEQYF
D: NA; J: TRBJ1-5; V: TRBV27; size: NA; DNA: TGTGCCTGGCTTCAGGACAGAAGGGTCAATCGGCCCCAGCATTTT; CDR3: CAWLQDRRVNRPQHF
D: NA; J: TRBJ2-7; V: TRBV21-1; size: NA; DNA: TGTGCCAGCAGCAAAGACGCGGCCGCCTACGAGCAGTACTTC; CDR3: CASSKDAAAYEQYF
D: NA; J: TRBJ2-7; V: TRBV7-2; size: few; DNA: TGTGCCAGCAGCTCAGCCCAGGGGGAGGGCGTCTACGAGCAGTACTTC; CDR3: CASSSAQGEGVYEQYF
D: NA; J: TRBJ2-7; V: TRBV4-1; size: NA; DNA: TGCGCCAGCAGCCATCGGACGGGCTCACGGGAGCAGTACTTC; CDR3: CASSHRTGSREQYF
D: NA; J: TRBJ2-1; V: TRBV4-1; size: NA; DNA: TGCGCCAGCAGCCATAACAGAATGGCCAACAATGAGCAGTTCTTC; CDR3: CASSHNRMANNEQFF
D: NA; J: TRBJ1-1; V: TRBV29-1; size: NA; DNA: TGCAGCGTTAATGCTGAAGCTTTCTTT; CDR3: CSVNAEAFF
D: NA; J: TRBJ2-2; V: TRBV9; size: NA; DNA: TGTGCCAGCAGCGTAGATGGGGCTCAAAACGGGGAGCTGTTTTTT; CDR3: CASSVDGAQNGELFF
D: NA; J: TRBJ1-5; V: TRBV7-9; size: NA; DNA: TGTGCCAGCAGCCCAGGGAATCAGCCCCAGCATTTT; CDR3: CASSPGNQPQHF
D: TRBD2; J: TRBJ2-3; V: TRBV6-5; size: NA; DNA: TGTGCCAGCAGACTAGCGGGGGGGGCTATTGATACGCAGTATTTT; CDR3: CASRLAGGAIDTQYF
D: NA; J: TRBJ2-2; V: TRBV15; size: NA; DNA: TGTGCCACCAGCAGAAGGGGCTCCGGGGAGCTGTTTTTT; CDR3: CATSRRGSGELFF
D: NA; J: TRBJ1-1; V: TRBV15; size: few; DNA: TGTGCCACCAGCAGAGACAGGGGTAGCACTGAAGCTTTCTTT; CDR3: CATSRDRGSTEAFF
D: TRBD1; J: TRBJ1-5; V: TRBV7-8; size: NA; DNA: TGTGCCAGCAGCCCTGCTGGGACAGGGGGCAGGCAGCCCCAGCATTTT; CDR3: CASSPAGTGGRQPQHF
D: TRBD1; J: TRBJ1-2; V: TRBV30; size: few; DNA: TGTGCCTCGAGCGCGGACAGGGGCGTCTATGGCTACACCTTC; CDR3: CASSADRGVYGYTF
D: NA; J: TRBJ1-5; V: TRBV4-1; size: few; DNA: TGCGCCAGCCCGAGGAATCAGCCCCAGCATTTT; CDR3: CASPRNQPQHF
D: NA; J: TRBJ1-1; V: TRBV13; size: NA; DNA: TGTGCCAGCAGCCCGGGGGGGAACACTGAAGCTTTCTTT; CDR3: CASSPGGNTEAFF
D: NA; J: TRBJ2-1; V: TRBV4-2; size: few; DNA: TGTGCCAGCAGCCAATCCAGTACTGAGCAGTTCTTC; CDR3: CASSQSSTEQFF
D: NA; J: TRBJ2-3; V: TRBV10-3; size: NA; DNA: TGTGCCATCAGTGGTATTCCGCGATCAGATACGCAGTATTTT; CDR3: CAISGIPRSDTQYF
D: NA; J: TRBJ1-2; V: TRBV9; size: NA; DNA: TGTGCCAGCAGCCCAGCCGCGGGGTCTACCTTC; CDR3: CASSPAAGSTF
D: NA; J: TRBJ1-5; V: TRBV10-1; size: NA; DNA: TGCGCCAGTCTTTGGCTGGGCCGAAAAGGGGGCAATCAGCCCCAGCATTTT; CDR3: CASLWLGRKGGNQPQHF
D: NA; J: TRBJ2-1; V: TRBV7-8; size: NA; DNA: TGTGCCAGCAGCCCCCCCCGAACCGGGACTGGGGTTGAGCAGTTCTTC; CDR3: CASSPPRTGTGVEQFF
D: NA; J: TRBJ2-7; V: TRBV10-1; size: NA; DNA: TGCGCCAGCAGTGATGGCTACGAGCAGTACTTC; CDR3: CASSDGYEQYF
D: NA; J: TRBJ2-1; V: TRBV19; size: NA; DNA: TGTGCCAGTAGTATTTTTGGCAATGAGCAGTTCTTC; CDR3: CASSIFGNEQFF
D: TRBD1; J: TRBJ1-1; V: TRBV12-5; size: few; DNA: TGTGCTAGTGGTTTGATGACAGGGACGGAAGCTTTCTTT; CDR3: CASGLMTGTEAFF
D: NA; J: TRBJ2-7; V: TRBV7-2; size: NA; DNA: TGTGCCAGCAGCTTAGGTGGGGTCGGCTACGAGCAGTACTTC; CDR3: CASSLGGVGYEQYF
D: TRBD1; J: TRBJ2-2; V: TRBV7-6; size: few; DNA: TGTGCCAGCAGCCGGGACAGGGGGCTGAGTGCCGGGGAGCTGTTTTTT; CDR3: CASSRDRGLSAGELFF
D: TRBD2; J: TRBJ2-3; V: TRBV5-1; size: few; DNA: TGCGCCAGCAGCCCGCAACGGGACTACGCAGATACGCAGTATTTT; CDR3: CASSPQRDYADTQYF
D: NA; J: TRBJ1-1; V: TRBV2; size: few; DNA: TGTGCCAGCAGTCCCGATACGGCGGCCATGAACACTGAAGCTTTCTTT; CDR3: CASSPDTAAMNTEAFF
D: TRBD1; J: TRBJ2-7; V: TRBV5-6; size: few; DNA: TGTGCCAGCAGCCCCTACAGGGGCTCCTACGAGCAGTACTTC; CDR3: CASSPYRGSYEQYF
D: TRBD1; J: TRBJ1-1; V: TRBV29-1; size: few; DNA: TGCAGCGTGGTAACAGGGGTGGTCACTGAAGCTTTCTTT; CDR3: CSVVTGVVTEAFF
D: NA; J: TRBJ2-3; V: TRBV13; size: NA; DNA: TGTGCCAGCAGTACTTTCCATAACACAGATACGCAGTATTTT; CDR3: CASSTFHNTDTQYF
D: NA; J: TRBJ2-7; V: TRBV9; size: NA; DNA: TGTGCCAGCAGCGTAGAACAGTACCAAAGCTCCTACGAGCAGTACTTC; CDR3: CASSVEQYQSSYEQYF